A selection of T cell receptor beta chains follows, all from one sample in a study of blood T cells in healthy people across ages. TCRdb reprocessed the 5' RACE reads via MiXCR and lists one record per CDR3 protein. The sample has 1,300,000 or so distinct CDR3 sequences; around 55% are singletons. The sequenced material came from blood. Receptor source: a man between 18 and 35 years old in good health. CDR3s include the opening cysteine and the closing phenylalanine or tryptophan. D genes are given only for firm matches. Not all rows give a size; the values are once, few, many and, for expanded clones, a class.

v_gene	j_gene	d_gene	abundance	CDR3nt	CDR3aa
TRBV30	TRBJ2-3	NA	NA	TGTGCCCGCGAAGTTGGGGATACGCAGTATTTT	CAREVGDTQYF
TRBV3-1	TRBJ2-1	NA	NA	TGTGCCAGCAGCCAAGACAGGGTGGGTTACAATGAGCAGTTCTTC	CASSQDRVGYNEQFF
TRBV2	TRBJ2-5	TRBD1	NA	TGTGCCATACTCCGGAGAGTCCGGGACAGGGAAGAGACCCAGTACTTC	CAILRRVRDREETQYF
TRBV4-2	TRBJ1-3	NA	NA	TGTGCCAGCAGCCAGTGGGGACGGCGGGACTCTGGAAACACCATATATTTT	CASSQWGRRDSGNTIYF
TRBV5-1	TRBJ1-2	TRBD1	NA	TGCGCCAGCAGTTCCGCCCGGACAGGGGGACATGGCTACACCTTC	CASSSARTGGHGYTF
TRBV29-1	TRBJ2-7	TRBD1	NA	TGCAGCGTCCAACCAGGACAGGGGGCCTACGAGCAGTACTTC	CSVQPGQGAYEQYF
TRBV2	TRBJ2-3	TRBD1	NA	TGTGCCAGCAGTGGGGGACAGGGGAAAGTCACAGATACGCAGTATTTT	CASSGGQGKVTDTQYF
TRBV7-2	TRBJ2-7	TRBD1	few	TGTGCCAGCAGGACAGGGAAGACCCTCCCCTACGAGCAGTACTTC	CASRTGKTLPYEQYF
TRBV7-2	TRBJ2-5	NA	NA	TGTGCCAGCAGCCCGGACCCAAACGAAGAGACCCAGTACTTC	CASSPDPNEETQYF
TRBV7-2	TRBJ2-7	NA	NA	TGTGCCAGCACTCTTCTGTACGAGCAGTACTTC	CASTLLYEQYF
TRBV10-3	TRBJ2-5	NA	NA	TGTGCCATCAGCGACCCTAGCGATTCGAGAGAGACCCAGTACTTC	CAISDPSDSRETQYF
TRBV11-2	TRBJ2-7	TRBD1	NA	TGTGCCAGCAGCATGACAGGGGTTGAGCAGTACTTC	CASSMTGVEQYF
TRBV27	TRBJ2-7	NA	few	TGTGCCAGCAGTCCTCGGGACTCAATCTACGAGCAGTACTTC	CASSPRDSIYEQYF
TRBV20-1	TRBJ2-2	NA	NA	TGCAGTGCTAGAGATCCCAGCGTACACACCGGGGAGCTGTTTTTT	CSARDPSVHTGELFF
TRBV30	TRBJ2-7	NA	NA	TGTGCCGGGGCGGGTTGGAGCTCCTACGAGCAGTACTTC	CAGAGWSSYEQYF
TRBV25-1	TRBJ2-1	TRBD2	NA	TGTGCCAGCAGTGAACCTCGCGGGAGGGCCCTCAGAGATGAGCAGTTCTTC	CASSEPRGRALRDEQFF
TRBV12-3/TRBV12-4	TRBJ2-1	NA	few	TGTGCCAGCAGTCCCTGGACTGGAAATGAGCAGTTCTTC	CASSPWTGNEQFF
TRBV27	TRBJ2-5	NA	NA	TGTGCCACCAAGGGTTATCCCGGAGAGACCCAGTACTTC	CATKGYPGETQYF
TRBV28	TRBJ2-7	TRBD2	NA	TGTGCCAGCAGGTTCCGCGGCGCGGGAGGGCCCTCCGAGCAGTACTTC	CASRFRGAGGPSEQYF
TRBV27	TRBJ2-7	NA	NA	TGTGCCAGCACCGTGACAGGTTCCTACGAGCAGTACTTC	CASTVTGSYEQYF
TRBV2	TRBJ2-7	NA	NA	TGTGCCAGCACCCCAAGCACGTCCTACGAGCAGTACTTC	CASTPSTSYEQYF
TRBV7-8	TRBJ1-1	TRBD1	NA	TGTGCCAGCAGCAACAGGGGTCGGTTAACTGAAGCTTTCTTT	CASSNRGRLTEAFF
TRBV7-9	TRBJ1-4	TRBD1	NA	TGTGCCAGCAGCTTCTCGGGACAGCCTAATGAAAAACTGTTTTTT	CASSFSGQPNEKLFF
TRBV20-1	TRBJ2-7	NA	few	TGCAGTGCTAGGGGGGCGCCTTACGAGCAGTACTTC	CSARGAPYEQYF
TRBV12-3/TRBV12-4	TRBJ1-6	NA	NA	TGTGCCAGCAGTATCCGGAAGGATTCACCCCTCCACTTT	CASSIRKDSPLHF
TRBV28	TRBJ2-3	NA	few	TGTGCCAGCAGTTTACGTCGGGGGAGCACAGATACGCAGTATTTT	CASSLRRGSTDTQYF
TRBV6-2/TRBV6-3	TRBJ2-1	TRBD1	few	TGTGCCAGCATCAAGGGGACAGAGAACAATGAGCAGTTCTTC	CASIKGTENNEQFF
TRBV6-1	TRBJ2-1	TRBD2	NA	TGTGCCAGCAGTGAAATAGCGGGAGATTACAATGAGCAGTTCTTC	CASSEIAGDYNEQFF
TRBV4-1	TRBJ2-5	NA	NA	TGCGCCAGCAGCCAAGGGAGGGCTTTGGAGGGAGAGACCCAGTACTTC	CASSQGRALEGETQYF
TRBV4-1	TRBJ1-1	TRBD1	once	TGCGCCAGCAGCCTATATACAGGGGGCGGGGGAGGCACTGAAGCTTTCTTT	CASSLYTGGGGGTEAFF
TRBV6-5	TRBJ1-2	NA	NA	TGTGCCAGCAGTTACACAGGGAATCATGGCTACACCTTC	CASSYTGNHGYTF
TRBV27	TRBJ2-3	TRBD2	NA	TGTGCCAGCAGTCACGGGACTAGCGGGCCCAGCACAGATACGCAGTATTTT	CASSHGTSGPSTDTQYF
TRBV11-2	TRBJ2-1	NA	NA	TGTGCCAGCTCGGAAATAGCCGAGCAGTTCTTC	CASSEIAEQFF
TRBV28	TRBJ2-6	NA	NA	TGTGCCAGCAGTTTGTCCCCGACTTTCAACGTCCTGACTTTC	CASSLSPTFNVLTF
TRBV30	TRBJ2-1	TRBD2	NA	TGTGCCTGGGCGACTAGCGGAACATACAATGAGCAGTTCTTC	CAWATSGTYNEQFF
TRBV12-5	TRBJ1-2	NA	NA	TGTGCTAGTGGCACCAGTGCCCTCTGGTGTGGCTACACCTTC	CASGTSALWCGYTF
TRBV10-3	TRBJ1-5	NA	NA	TGTGCCATCAGTGATAGGTCGGGATACCAGCCCCAGCATTTT	CAISDRSGYQPQHF
TRBV5-1	TRBJ2-5	TRBD2	NA	TGCGCCAGCAGCTTGGAAGCGGGGGGGCCTGAGACCCAGTACTTC	CASSLEAGGPETQYF
TRBV4-1	TRBJ2-3	NA	NA	TGCGCCAGCAGCCAACCTCCCGGAGTCGAGGATACGCAGTATTTT	CASSQPPGVEDTQYF
TRBV5-1	TRBJ2-3	TRBD2	few	TGCGCCAGCAGCTCGGGACTAGCGGAAGTTAATACGCAGTATTTT	CASSSGLAEVNTQYF
TRBV9	TRBJ2-7	TRBD1	NA	TGTGCCAGCAGCGGAGATGCAGGGGGCTCATATTACGAGCAGTACTTC	CASSGDAGGSYYEQYF
TRBV29-1	TRBJ1-2	NA	NA	TGCAGCGTTGACGGCGTAGGGGTGGGCTATGGCTACACCTTC	CSVDGVGVGYGYTF
TRBV12-3/TRBV12-4	TRBJ2-5	NA	NA	TGTGCCAGCAGTCCCGACAAAGAGACCCAGTACTTC	CASSPDKETQYF
TRBV6-1	TRBJ2-7	NA	NA	TGTGCCAGCAGTGTAGAAGAGCAGTACTTC	CASSVEEQYF
TRBV4-1	TRBJ2-4	NA	NA	TGCGCCAGCAGCCAGCATCGGACAATAGATGAGCAGTACTTC	CASSQHRTIDEQYF
TRBV5-1	TRBJ2-1	TRBD2	NA	TGCGCCAGCAGCTTGCGGGCGGCGGGAGGATATGAGCAGTTCTTC	CASSLRAAGGYEQFF
TRBV29-1	TRBJ1-2	NA	NA	TGCAGCGTTGGTCCAGAGTATGGCTACACCTTC	CSVGPEYGYTF
TRBV7-2	TRBJ2-1	TRBD2	NA	TGTGCCAGCAGCTTAGTGGGGGGTAGCGGGGCTTTTGATGAGCAGTTCTTC	CASSLVGGSGAFDEQFF
TRBV7-8	TRBJ1-6	NA	NA	TGTGCCAGCAGCGACACCTATGACACGGGACTAGAGAATTCACCCCTCCACTTT	CASSDTYDTGLENSPLHF
TRBV7-2	TRBJ2-7	TRBD1	NA	TGTGCCAGTAGCCGACAGGGGGGTTCATCCTACGAGCAGTACTTC	CASSRQGGSSYEQYF
TRBV10-1	TRBJ2-7	TRBD2	NA	TGCGCCTGTTCTCCTAGCGGGACCTACGAGCAGTACTTC	CACSPSGTYEQYF
TRBV6-5	TRBJ2-7	NA	NA	TGTGCCAGCAGCGGGGCCTCCTTCTCCTACGAGCAGTACTTC	CASSGASFSYEQYF
TRBV3-1	TRBJ2-7	TRBD1	NA	TGTGCCAGCAGCCAAGACACACAGGGGTTTGACGAGCAGTACTTC	CASSQDTQGFDEQYF
TRBV5-1	TRBJ1-2	NA	NA	TGCGCCAGCAGATCCCGGGACCTCTCAGCCCCATATGGCTACACCTTC	CASRSRDLSAPYGYTF
TRBV25-1	TRBJ1-1	NA	once	TGTGCCAGCAGTGTTTCGATGTCTACTGAAGCTTTCTTT	CASSVSMSTEAFF
TRBV2	TRBJ1-1	NA	NA	TGTGCCAGCACCGGACGGCAGAACACTGAAGCTTTCTTT	CASTGRQNTEAFF
TRBV12-3/TRBV12-4	TRBJ2-1	TRBD1	NA	TGTGCCAGCAGTTTAGGCCTGCGTACCGGGACAGGGAGTCACAATGAGCAGTTCTTC	CASSLGLRTGTGSHNEQFF
TRBV28	TRBJ2-7	TRBD1	NA	TGTGCCAGCAGTATCCTTCAGGGGGTAAGGTACGAGCAGTACTTC	CASSILQGVRYEQYF
TRBV6-2/TRBV6-3	TRBJ2-3	TRBD2	NA	TGTGCCAGCAGTTTTACTAGCGGTTACACAGATACGCAGTATTTT	CASSFTSGYTDTQYF
TRBV2	TRBJ1-5	NA	NA	TGTGCCAGCAGTAGGGTCCCCCTGACTCAGCCCCAGCATTTT	CASSRVPLTQPQHF